Below are 26 T cell receptor beta chains sequenced from a single sample in a study of T cell clonotyping in hematopoietic cell transplantation. This table comes from immunoSEQ multiplex PCR, and its TCRdb copy is limited to in-frame clones, with some not included. The sample has about 69,000 clones; just under 95% are singletons. The sample was peripheral blood mononuclear cells. Receptors originate from a man aged 50-59 years in good health. Some clones in this sample may be carry-over from other donors' samples.

The chain combines TRBV28 with TRBJ2-3; D is unclear. Trimming left V 2 bases short and J 0 bases short, with 9 bases between. The germline gives CDR1 MDHEN, CDR2 SYDVKM. The CDR3 consists of 15 residues. The CDR3 region has the DNA TGTGCCAGCAGTTTAGTAAGGCCGAGCACAGATACGCAGTATTTT. It is translated as CASSLVRPSTDTQYF.

The chain carries TRBV6-5 and TRBJ1-1; 7 bases match TRBD1. Germline assignment: CDR1 MNHEY and CDR2 SVGAGI. This CDR3 comprises 15 residues. Trimming at V came to 0 bases and at J to 2 bases, leaving 3 bases not matched to a gene. The CDR3 DNA is TGTGCCAGCAGTTACTCGGGACAGCCTAACACTGAAGCTTTCTTT. The encoded protein is CASSYSGQPNTEAFF.

The chain carries TRBV6-5 and TRBJ1-2; D gene unclear. In germline, CDR1 is MNHEY, CDR2 SVGAGI. This CDR3 is 13 amino acids long. Trimming shortened V by 0 bases and J by 2 bases, and 4 bases separated the two germline ends. In nucleotides, the CDR3 is TGTGCCAGCAGTTACTCCACGAACTATGGCTACACCTTC. Protein product: CASSYSTNYGYTF.

This rearrangement joins TRBV7-2 to TRBJ1-1; the D is unclear. This CDR3 is built from 14 residues. CDR1 is SGHTA and CDR2 is FQGNSA in the germline V gene. Trimming took 3 bases from V and 1 from J, leaving 9 bases between them. The CDR3 DNA follows: TGTGCCAGCAGCTTGAGGTTAGAGAACACTGAAGCTTTCTTT. It translates to CASSLRLENTEAFF.

This clone was observed a single time. The chain has TRBV20-1 and TRBJ1-4, with D hard to call. V lost 2 bases to trimming and J lost 11 bases, with 9 bases between them. The CDR3 is made up of 11 amino acids. Germline lookup yields CDR1 DFQATT and CDR2 SNEGSKA (reference sequence). CDR3 bases: TGCAGTGCTAGATCCGAAAATAAACTGTTTTTT. It codes for CSARSENKLFF.

The chain links TRBV11-2 to TRBJ1-2; 9 nucleotides line up with TRBD1. Germline V lookup: CDR1 SGHAT, CDR2 FQNNGV. After removal of 5 bases from V and 5 bases from J, the junction contained 6 bases not matched to a gene. CDR3 length: 14 amino acids. This CDR3 is CASSPPGQGYGYTF. The CDR3 DNA sequence: TGTGCCAGCAGCCCCCCGGGACAGGGTTATGGCTACACCTTC.

The chain combines TRBV9 with TRBJ2-3; 14 bases map to TRBD2. Trimming took 2 bases from V and 4 from J; bases not matched to a gene: 6. CDR3 size: 17 residues. From germline, CDR1 is SGDLS and CDR2 YYNGEE. The CDR3 DNA reads TGTGCCAGCAGCGTTACCGGGACTAGCGGGGGACCAGATACGCAGTATTTT. This codes for CASSVTGTSGGPDTQYF.

The CDR3 sequence is CASSLVPGGNTEAFF. CDR3 coding DNA: TGTGCCAGCAGCCTTGTCCCGGGGGGGAACACTGAAGCTTTCTTT. The chain links TRBV7-3 to TRBJ1-1, with D possibly matching TRBD1 (5 bases). CDR3 size: 15 residues. The germline V gene encodes CDR1 SGHTA and CDR2 FQGTGA. V dropped 5 bases and J dropped 1 base, with 14 bases sitting between them.

The chain uses TRBV7-8 and TRBJ1-2; 7 bases match TRBD1. The J segment lost 13 bases and the V segment lost 4 bases, leaving 15 bases of the junction unmatched. The CDR3 runs 14 residues. CDR1 is SGHVS, CDR2 FQNEAQ, per germline. CDR3 loop: CASSSTYPGQQITF. CDR3 DNA: TGTGCCAGCAGCTCAACATACCCGGGACAGCAAATCACCTTC. Full variable domain (missing parts from reference TRBV7-8 and TRBJ1-2): GAGVSQSPRYKVAKRGQDVALRCDPISGHVSLFWYQQALGQGPEFLTYFQNEAQLDKSGLPSDRFFAERPEGSVSTLKIQRTQQEDSAVYLCASSSTYPGQQITFGSGTRLTVV.

V usage is TRBV5-4 and J usage is TRBJ2-3; 8 nucleotides match TRBD1. Germline lookup yields CDR1 SGHNT and CDR2 YYREEE (reference sequence). The CDR3 runs 17 residues. V lost 3 bases to trimming and J lost 0 bases; unmatched junction nucleotides: 9. The CDR3 DNA is TGTGCCAGCAGCTCCGGACAGGGCCAACCAAGCACAGATACGCAGTATTTT. Its translation: CASSSGQGQPSTDTQYF.

This chain connects TRBV5-6 to TRBJ1-2, with D possibly being TRBD1 (5 bases). The CDR3 runs to 13 residues. Germline V gene data show CDR1 as SGHDT and CDR2 as YYEEEE. Between the trimmed V and J ends, which lost 1 base and 6 bases, there was a span of 10 bases. The CDR3 sequence is CASSLQGVHGYTF. The CDR3, as DNA: TGTGCCAGCAGCTTGCAAGGGGTTCATGGCTACACCTTC.

The V call is TRBV6-5, the J call TRBJ2-7; D call uncertain. Trimming pared 0 bases from V and 0 bases from J, leaving 9 bases between. The germline gives CDR1 MNHEY, CDR2 SVGAGI. The CDR3 consists of 15 residues. CDR3 coding DNA: TGTGCCAGCAGTTACTCAGTCCCTAGCTCCTACGAGCAGTACTTC. Translated, it gives CASSYSVPSSYEQYF.

J is TRBJ1-5 and V is TRBV10-3, with a tentative D call TRBD1 (6 bases). Per the germline V gene, CDR1 is ENHRY and CDR2 is SYGVKD. The ends were cut back, 3 bases at V and 7 bases at J, with 13 bases in the middle. The CDR3 loop spans 14 amino acids. CDR3 region: CAISETRGSQPQHF. The CDR3 nucleotides read TGTGCCATCAGTGAAACGAGGGGGAGCCAGCCCCAGCATTTT.

This chain links TRBV6-5 with TRBJ1-2; D unclear. The V gene lost 6 bases and the J gene lost 7 bases, with 3 bases spanning the gap. The CDR3 consists of 9 residues. Germline V gene lookup returns CDR1 MNHEY and CDR2 SVGAGI. CDR3 in amino acids: CASRGGYTF. CDR3 nucleotide sequence: TGTGCCAGCAGGGGTGGCTACACCTTC.

The V and J genes are TRBV7-7 and TRBJ2-3, with 7 bases aligning to TRBD2. V lost 11 bases to trimming and J lost 2 bases; unmatched junction nucleotides: 7. This CDR3 is 13 amino acids long. The germline gives CDR1 SSHAT, CDR2 FNYEAQ (reference sequence). CDR3 coding DNA: TGTGCCTGTTCTAGCGGCTACACAGATACGCAGTATTTT. Its protein is CACSSGYTDTQYF.

The rearrangement links TRBV4-2 to TRBJ1-6; D possibly corresponds to TRBD1 (5 bases). Trimming shortened V by 1 base and J by 3 bases, and 13 bases separated the two germline ends. Germline assignment: CDR1 LGHNA and CDR2 YNFKEQ. CDR3 length: 17 residues. In DNA, the CDR3 is TGTGCCAGCAGCCAAGTGTCGGGGGGAGGCTATAATTCACCCCTCCACTTT. This sequence encodes CASSQVSGGGYNSPLHF.

The chain uses TRBV11-2 and TRBJ2-5, with TRBD2 matching over 12 bases. The CDR3 is 16 amino acids. The junction had 5 bases not matched to a gene; V was cut back by 4 bases and J by 2 bases. Germline V CDR1 and CDR2: SGHAT, FQNNGV. The CDR3 bases are TGTGCCAGCAGCTCCTTAGGACTAGCGGGACAAGAGACCCAGTACTTC. This sequence encodes CASSSLGLAGQETQYF.

CDR3 sequence: CASSGGTQPQHF. As DNA, the CDR3 is TGTGCCAGCAGTGGTGGTACTCAGCCCCAGCATTTT. The chain combines TRBV25-1 with TRBJ1-5; no clear D gene. V lost 4 bases and J 6 bases, leaving 7 bases between the germline ends. CDR1 is MGHDK and CDR2 is SYGVNS in the germline V gene. This CDR3 spans 12 amino acids.

The rearrangement joins TRBV19 to TRBJ2-7, with D uncertain. This CDR3 has 14 amino acids. V lost 1 base to trimming and J lost 3 bases, with 10 bases between them. Germline values: CDR1 LNHDA, CDR2 SQIVND (reference sequence). The CDR3 reads CASSIVDGNYEQYF. In DNA, the CDR3 is TGTGCCAGTAGTATAGTGGACGGAAACTACGAGCAGTACTTC. The full variable domain, with the rest looked up from reference TRBV19 and TRBJ2-7, is DGGITQSPKYLFRKEGQNVTLSCEQNLNHDAMYWYRQDPGQGLRLIYYSQIVNDFQKGDIAEGYSVSREKKESFPLTVTSAQKNPTAFYLCASSIVDGNYEQYFGPGTRLTVT.

The rearrangement joins TRBV5-1 to TRBJ2-3; no clear D gene. The germline V gene encodes CDR1 SGHRS and CDR2 YFSETQ. The CDR3 is 14 residues long. Trimming shortened V by 0 bases and J by 3 bases, and 8 bases separated the two germline ends. The CDR3 here is CASSLGSVTDTQYF. In nucleotides, the CDR3 is TGCGCCAGCAGCTTGGGTTCGGTTACAGATACGCAGTATTTT.

The rearrangement links TRBV7-9 to TRBJ1-2; D remains ambiguous. The germline gives CDR1 SEHNR, CDR2 FQNEAQ (reference sequence). The CDR3 is 13 amino acids. Trimming took off 5 bases at V and 4 bases at J, with 11 bases between the two ends. The CDR3 here is CASSPDWGYGYTF. The CDR3, as DNA: TGTGCCAGCAGCCCCGACTGGGGCTATGGCTACACCTTC.

J is TRBJ2-3 and V is TRBV27; 7 bases match TRBD1. Unmatched junction bases numbered 4, after V lost 0 bases and J lost 1 base. This CDR3 is 16 amino acids long. Germline assignment: CDR1 MNHEY and CDR2 SMNVEV (reference sequence). The CDR3 DNA reads as TGTGCCAGCAGTTTATCGAGTACAGGGGGCACAGATACGCAGTATTTT. Translated: CASSLSSTGGTDTQYF.

V usage is TRBV6-1 and J usage is TRBJ1-4, with 9 bases matching TRBD1. After removal of 2 bases from V and 8 bases from J, the junction contained 6 bases not matched to a gene. In germline, CDR1 is MNHNS, CDR2 SASEGT. This CDR3 comprises 15 residues. The CDR3 protein is CASSEKGGTGEKLFF. For the CDR3, the DNA is TGTGCCAGCAGTGAAAAGGGGGGGACAGGGGAAAAACTGTTTTTT.

In nucleotides, the CDR3 is TGTGCCAGCAGTCCTCCCAACAGGGCGGGCAATGAGCAGTTCTTC. It translates to CASSPPNRAGNEQFF. The V gene is TRBV27, the J gene TRBJ2-1; TRBD1 might be the D (6 bases). The ends were cut back, 5 bases at V and 6 bases at J, with 17 bases in the middle. This CDR3 region has 15 residues. CDR1 and CDR2 from the germline V gene are MNHEY and SMNVEV (reference sequence).

The gene calls are TRBV2 and TRBJ2-7; TRBD1 agrees at 7 bases. This CDR3 comprises 17 residues. J gave up 2 bases and V 4 bases, and 14 bases lay outside the gene matches. Germline V lookup: CDR1 SNHLY, CDR2 FYNNEI. In nucleotides, the CDR3 is TGTGCCAGCAGTGCCTCGGGCAGGGGGACAGTTACCTACGAGCAGTACTTC. Translating gives CASSASGRGTVTYEQYF.

The chain carries TRBV25-1 and TRBJ2-6; D is ambiguous. V was cut by 4 bases and J by 0 bases, with 7 bases left in between. The CDR3 is 15 residues long. Germline loops: CDR1 MGHDK, CDR2 SYGVNS. The CDR3 coding sequence is TGTGCCAGCAGTGGGGATTTCTCTGGGGCCAACGTCCTGACTTTC. It is translated as CASSGDFSGANVLTF.